This is a list of T cell receptor beta chains from one sample in a study of blood T cell repertoires in COVID-19. The protocol was immunoSEQ multiplex PCR, while the TCRdb copy is restricted to in-frame clones and leaves out a portion. The table records about 370,000 clones, more than 70% of them present only once. The sequenced sample was peripheral blood. These TCRs come from a woman in her 30s with COVID-19, enrolled during active disease. CDR3s include the opening cysteine and the closing phenylalanine or tryptophan. The D gene is left open where the match is weak. Size is omitted from some rows. Given values are once, few, many or a class for expanded clones.

cdr3_nt cdr3_aa clone_size v_call d_call j_call
TGTGCCAGCAGCCGGGGGACGTACCAAGAGACCCAGTACTTC CASSRGTYQETQYF once TRBV11-2 NA TRBJ2-5
TGTGCCAGCAGTTACTCACACAACTATGGCTACACCTTC CASSYSHNYGYTF NA TRBV6-2/TRBV6-3 NA TRBJ1-2
TGTGCCAGCAGCTTAAGGACAGGGTACGAGCAGTACTTC CASSLRTGYEQYF NA TRBV7-9 TRBD1 TRBJ2-7
TGTGCCAGTAGCCGCCAGGAGGGAAGGGCATCTTTCTTT CASSRQEGRASFF NA TRBV19 NA TRBJ1-1
TGTGCCAGCAGCACCCAGGGCAGAGCTAATGAAAAACTGTTTTTT CASSTQGRANEKLFF once TRBV28 NA TRBJ1-4
TGTGCCAGCAGGAAGTCTTGGAGCTCCTACGAGCAGTACTTC CASRKSWSSYEQYF NA TRBV5-8 NA TRBJ2-7
TGCGCCAGCAGCTTGGGAGCTCCCAATGAGCAGTTCTTC CASSLGAPNEQFF NA TRBV5-1 NA TRBJ2-1
TGTGCTAGCAGCACCCGACAGGGCCCCCTAAATGAGCAGTTCTTC CASSTRQGPLNEQFF NA TRBV7-7 TRBD1 TRBJ2-1
TGTGCCAGCAATCCCACAGCTGCAACTAATGAAAAACTGTTTTTT CASNPTAATNEKLFF once TRBV27 NA TRBJ1-4
TGTGCCACCAGTGGGCCCGGCGAGGACACTGAAGCTTTCTTT CATSGPGEDTEAFF NA TRBV24-1 NA TRBJ1-1
TGTGCCAGCTCACCAGGTCTAGACGAGCAGTACTTC CASSPGLDEQYF NA TRBV18 NA TRBJ2-7
TGTGCCAGTAGTATTCGCAGCGGTGGGGAAGCTTTCTTT CASSIRSGGEAFF NA TRBV19 NA TRBJ1-1
TGTGCCAGCAGTTTATGGGGCGACGAGCAGTACTTC CASSLWGDEQYF NA TRBV12-3/TRBV12-4 NA TRBJ2-7
TGTGCCAGTAGTACCGGACTGACGTACCAAGAGACCCAGTACTTC CASSTGLTYQETQYF NA TRBV19 NA TRBJ2-5
TGTGCCAGTAGTAGACAGTCGAACACTGAAGCTTTCTTT CASSRQSNTEAFF NA TRBV19 NA TRBJ1-1
TGTGCCAGCAGCTTCGGCCAGGCCGGCGAGACCCAGTACTTC CASSFGQAGETQYF NA TRBV7-2 NA TRBJ2-5
TGCGCCAGCAGCTTGGTCGGAGGGGTAGATACGCAGTATTTT CASSLVGGVDTQYF NA TRBV5-1 NA TRBJ2-3
TGTGCCAGCAGCTTAGCTCGAGCGGCCCTAATCCTCCCCGGGGAGCTGTTTTTT CASSLARAALILPGELFF NA TRBV7-9 NA TRBJ2-2
TGCGCCAGCAGCTTGACAGGCTCTGGAAACACCATATATTTT CASSLTGSGNTIYF few TRBV5-1 NA TRBJ1-3
TGCAGCGTTAAGAGGGACACCGGGGAGCTGTTTTTT CSVKRDTGELFF NA TRBV29-1 NA TRBJ2-2
TGTGCCAGCAGCTTTGGGGCAGGGAGGGAAAACTACGAGCAGTACTTC CASSFGAGRENYEQYF NA TRBV7-9 TRBD2 TRBJ2-7
TGTGCCAGTAGTGACAGGGGCGCTACAAGGGAGCCCCAGCATTTT CASSDRGATREPQHF once TRBV19 TRBD1 TRBJ1-5
TGTGCCAGCACCTATTCCGGGACAAATGTCGGGGAGCTGTTTTTT CASTYSGTNVGELFF NA TRBV28 NA TRBJ2-2
TGTGCCAGCAGTTCCGTGGGCACATACTCTGGAAACACCATATATTTT CASSSVGTYSGNTIYF NA TRBV28 NA TRBJ1-3
TGCGCCAGCAGCCAGCACAGGGCCTCTGGGGCCAACGTCCTGACTTTC CASSQHRASGANVLTF NA TRBV4-3 NA TRBJ2-6
TGTGCCAGCAGCTTAGCCGGACAGGGCTCCTACGAGCAGTACTTC CASSLAGQGSYEQYF NA TRBV7-2 TRBD1 TRBJ2-7
TGCGCCAGCAGCTTGGAAGGGACAGGGGGCAGCGAGACCCAGTACTTC CASSLEGTGGSETQYF NA TRBV5-1 TRBD1 TRBJ2-5
TGTGCCAGCAGCCCGGGGTTTGGGAGTGGCTACACCTTC CASSPGFGSGYTF NA TRBV3-1/TRBV3-2 NA TRBJ1-2
TGTGCCAGCAGTTACCAACTAGAGACAGGGAGAAAACTGTTTTTT CASSYQLETGRKLFF NA TRBV6-2/TRBV6-3 TRBD1 TRBJ1-4
TGTGCCAGCAGTTTACCCGGGAACACTGAAGCTTTCTTT CASSLPGNTEAFF NA TRBV28 NA TRBJ1-1
TGTGCCAGCAGCCCGCGAAGTAGCGCGAACACCGGGGAGCTGTTTTTT CASSPRSSANTGELFF NA TRBV11-3 NA TRBJ2-2
TGTGCCAGCAGTTCCACTACTACAATTAGCACAGATACGCAGTATTTT CASSSTTTISTDTQYF NA TRBV27 NA TRBJ2-3
TGTGCCAGTAGTAGGAGACAGGGGATGGATGGCTACACCTTC CASSRRQGMDGYTF NA TRBV19 TRBD1 TRBJ1-2
TGCGCCAGCAGCAACAGGGATGAGCAGTTCTTC CASSNRDEQFF once TRBV4-1 NA TRBJ2-1
TGTGCCAGCAGTGCGACGACAGGGGACTATGGCTACACCTTC CASSATTGDYGYTF NA TRBV6-6 TRBD1 TRBJ1-2